The 13 T cell receptor beta chains in this list originate from one sample, sequenced in a study of metastatic and nonmetastatic thyroid tumors. Until they underwent thyroid surgery, no patient had received any treatment. With MiXCR, TCRdb called clones anew from the PCR reads. The data show about 4,000 clones, 30% to 35% seen once. Sequencing was carried out using adjacent normal tissue. These receptors were taken from a female donor with papillary thyroid cancer or a benign thyroid nodule (not recorded which). Some clones in this sample may be carry-over from other donors' samples.

By frequency in the sample, this clone is medium-sized. This rearrangement joins TRBV18 to TRBJ1-2; D remains ambiguous. This CDR3 is 13 amino acids long. V lost 1 base, J lost 6 bases, and 9 bases lay in between. Germline V gives CDR1 KGHSH, CDR2 LQKENI. CDR3: CASSPRTVDGYTF. CDR3 nucleotide sequence: TGTGCCAGCTCACCACGGACCGTAGATGGCTACACCTTC.

The CDR3 DNA reads as TGTGCCAGCAGTCAGATGATCTATGGCTACACCTTC. This sequence encodes CASSQMIYGYTF. This chain uses TRBV6-1 with TRBJ1-2; no firm D call. Trimming stripped 5 bases from V and 4 bases from J, with 8 bases between. Germline V gives CDR1 MNHNS, CDR2 SASEGT. The CDR3 length is 12 residues.

This clone was found a few times. The chain is built from TRBV6-1 and TRBJ1-1; D not resolved. The CDR3 contains 15 residues. V was pared by 1 base and J by 0 bases, with 9 bases between. The germline V gene has CDR1 MNHNS and CDR2 SASEGT. CDR3 bases: TGTGCCAGCAGTGAAGTCGTAGCTATGAACACTGAAGCTTTCTTT. Translation: CASSEVVAMNTEAFF.

The chain is built from TRBV7-8 and TRBJ1-1; 7 bases align to TRBD1. V dropped 2 bases and J dropped 7; count of bases not matched to a gene: 10. CDR3 length: 15 residues. CDR1 is SGHVS, CDR2 FQNEAQ, per germline. The CDR3 coding sequence is TGTGCCAGCAGCTTATTTGGGGCCAGGGGGGTTGAAGCTTTCTTT. This encodes CASSLFGARGVEAFF.

This clone was picked up a small number of times. The V call is TRBV7-9, the J call TRBJ2-7; D not resolved. The CDR3 consists of 12 residues. In germline, CDR1 is SEHNR, CDR2 FQNEAQ (reference sequence). Trimming cost V 7 bases and J 5 bases, with 12 bases left between them. DNA of the CDR3: TGTGCCAGCACCAGTTGGGAAGACGAGCAGTACTTC. Its translation: CASTSWEDEQYF.

The DNA of the CDR3 is TGTGCCACCAGTGATGCAGGGGCCTACGAGCAGTACTTC. Its translation: CATSDAGAYEQYF. The genes are TRBV24-1 and TRBJ2-7; tentative D call: TRBD1 (6 bases). V lost 3 bases and J 2 bases, leaving 7 bases between the germline ends. The CDR3 is 13 residues long. In germline, CDR1 is KGHDR, CDR2 SFDVKD.

This clone was observed many times. V and J are TRBV6-1 and TRBJ1-3, with D maybe TRBD1 (5 bases). In germline, CDR1 is MNHNS, CDR2 SASEGT. This CDR3 spans 15 amino acids. Trimming removed 5 bases from V and 0 bases from J, with 11 bases in between. The CDR3 DNA reads as TGTGCCAGCAGTTATATCGGGGGCTCTGGAAACACCATATATTTT. Protein product: CASSYIGGSGNTIYF.

The chain joins TRBV11-2 to TRBJ1-5, with D possibly matching TRBD1 (6 bases). The CDR3 contains 18 residues. Germline assignment: CDR1 SGHAT and CDR2 FQNNGV. The V gene lost 6 bases and the J gene lost 0 bases, with 21 bases spanning the gap. CDR3 sequence (DNA): TGTGCCAGCAGTCACCATTCACAGGGAGCCATTAGCAATCAGCCCCAGCATTTT. Translating it yields CASSHHSQGAISNQPQHF.

The chain couples TRBV20-1 to TRBJ2-7, with TRBD2 matching 11 bases. The CDR3 is 13 residues long. The V gene end was trimmed by 4 bases and the J gene end by 3 bases; junction bases not matched to a gene: 2. Germline values: CDR1 DFQATT, CDR2 SNEGSKA (reference sequence). The CDR3 loop is CSATGLAGYEQYF. The CDR3 DNA reads as TGCAGTGCTACAGGACTAGCGGGCTACGAGCAGTACTTC.

This chain links TRBV28 with TRBJ1-2; D unclear. Germline V gene data show CDR1 as MDHEN and CDR2 as SYDVKM. Trimming took 3 bases from V and 8 from J, leaving 10 bases between them. The CDR3 contains 12 residues. This chain's CDR3 is CASSLRLGGYTF. The CDR3 nucleotides are TGTGCCAGCAGTTTGAGATTGGGCGGCTACACCTTC.

The chain couples TRBV12-3 or TRBV12-4 to TRBJ1-3; no clear D gene. This CDR3 spans 17 amino acids. Trimming took off 0 bases at V and 0 bases at J, with 12 bases between the two ends. CDR3 coding DNA: TGTGCCAGCAGTTTAGCGGTTGACGGTTTCTCTGGAAACACCATATATTTT. It codes for CASSLAVDGFSGNTIYF.

The chain carries TRBV11-2 and TRBJ2-7; D possibly corresponds to TRBD1 (6 bases). The CDR3 consists of 14 residues. CDR1 and CDR2 from the germline V gene are SGHAT and FQNNGV. The ends were cut back, 5 bases at V and 5 bases at J, with 16 bases in the middle. The CDR3 region is CASSLRTDYNEQYF. The DNA of the CDR3 is TGTGCCAGCAGCCTCAGGACAGATTACAACGAGCAGTACTTC.

By its share, this clone is medium-sized. Being one base from a much bigger clone, this may be a read error. CDR3 sequence: CASFPLQRVPYNGQFF. DNA for the CDR3: TGTGCCAGCTTCCCTCTACAGCGGGTCCCTTACAATGGGCAGTTCTTC. J is TRBJ2-1 and V is TRBV28; D is perhaps TRBD2 (6 bases). The CDR3 runs to 16 residues. Germline assignment: CDR1 MDHEN and CDR2 SYDVKM.